The 29 T cell receptor beta chains listed next were all sequenced from one sample in a study of T cells in Graves' hyperthyroidism and ophthalmopathy. TCR beta CDR3 regions were amplified from RNA transcripts. An initial round of RT-PCR targeting the TCR CDR3 relied on the HTBI primer set. TCRdb itself ran the multiplex PCR reads through MiXCR, one entry per CDR3 protein. The sample lists about half a million distinct CDR3 sequences; about a fifth were seen once. Sequences were obtained from blood. The origin of the receptors is a man between 18 and 29 years old with Graves' hyperthyroidism.

This clonotype was observed a few times. The chain uses TRBV9 and TRBJ1-5; a weak D match, TRBD1 (6 bases). CDR1 is SGDLS, CDR2 YYNGEE, per germline. V lost 4 bases to trimming and J lost 7 bases, with 15 bases between them. CDR3 length: 14 amino acids. The CDR3: CASSPGGGGQPQHF. As DNA, the CDR3 is TGTGCCAGCAGCCCAGGAGGGGGGGGCCAGCCCCAGCATTTT.

The rearrangement uses TRBV6-2 or TRBV6-3 and TRBJ1-1; TRBD1 matches 10 bases. V dropped 2 bases and J dropped 5; count of bases not matched to a gene: 8. CDR3 length: 16 amino acids. Germline V gives CDR1 MNHEY, CDR2 SVGEGT. Here the CDR3 DNA reads TGTGCCAGCAGTTACAACCGGGACAGGGGATGGACTGAAGCTTTCTTT. Encoded protein: CASSYNRDRGWTEAFF.

This clonotype was picked up many times. The rearrangement uses TRBV20-1 and TRBJ2-7; D is unclear. CDR1 DFQATT and CDR2 SNEGSKA come from the germline V gene (reference sequence). The germline V and J ends were trimmed by 3 bases and 4 bases, with 7 bases remaining between them. This CDR3 comprises 11 residues. CDR3 in DNA: TGCAGTGCTAGGGGTCAATACGAGCAGTACTTC. It specifies CSARGQYEQYF.

This clonotype was counted many times. The gene calls are TRBV12-3 or TRBV12-4 and TRBJ1-1; D ambiguous. CDR3 length: 13 amino acids. V was pared by 6 bases and J by 10 bases, with 18 bases between. The CDR3 protein is CASRDGTSRLAFF. CDR3 DNA: TGTGCCAGCAGGGACGGAACCTCTAGGCTAGCTTTCTTT.

This clonotype was counted between two and nine times. V usage is TRBV29-1 and J usage is TRBJ1-1; D is possibly TRBD1 (6 bases). V shed 7 bases and J shed 6 bases, with 9 bases lying between them. Germline loops: CDR1 SQVTM, CDR2 ANQGSEA. The CDR3 runs 10 residues. The CDR3, as DNA: TGCAGCGCCCGGACAGCTGAAGCTTTCTTT. Protein sequence: CSARTAEAFF. The whole variable domain, remainder taken from reference TRBV29-1 and TRBJ1-1, is SAVISQKPSRDICQRGTSLTIQCQVDSQVTMMFWYRQQPGQSLTLIATANQGSEATYESGFVIDKFPISRPNLTFSTLTVSNMSPEDSSIYLCSARTAEAFFGQGTRLTVV.

This clonotype was seen ten or more times. The chain couples TRBV12-3 or TRBV12-4 to TRBJ2-7; D not certain. V lost 4 bases and J lost 3, with 7 bases in between. The length of the CDR3 is 12 residues. The CDR3 region has the DNA TGTGCCAGCAGTTCCGGGTACTACGAGCAGTACTTC. It specifies CASSSGYYEQYF.

The V gene is TRBV6-1, the J gene TRBJ1-2; maybe TRBD1 (5 bases). V lost 5 bases and J lost 5, with 12 bases in between. The CDR3 is 13 amino acids. Germline CDR1 MNHNS, CDR2 SASEGT. The CDR3 DNA sequence: TGTGCCAGCAGTATCTCCGGGACGTATGGCTACACCTTC. Protein product: CASSISGTYGYTF.

Many counts were recorded for this clonotype. V and J are TRBV12-3 or TRBV12-4 and TRBJ2-2; D remains unclear. This CDR3 has 14 residues. The V end was cut by 3 bases, the J end by 2 bases, with 7 bases between. The DNA for the CDR3 is TGTGCCAGCAGTTTGAGCGATAACACCGGGGAGCTGTTTTTT. This gives the protein CASSLSDNTGELFF.

V and J are TRBV20-1 and TRBJ1-2, with a weak D call TRBD1 (5 bases). CDR1 and CDR2 from the germline V gene are DFQATT and SNEGSKA (reference sequence). V lost 5 bases and J lost 4, with 14 bases in between. This CDR3 comprises 13 residues. In DNA, the CDR3 is TGCAGTGCTGGGGACGGGGATGCCTATGGCTACACCTTC. This sequence encodes CSAGDGDAYGYTF.

This CDR3 is CASTQTGALNTEAFF. The CDR3 coding sequence is TGTGCCAGCACTCAAACGGGGGCACTGAACACTGAAGCTTTCTTT. This chain joins TRBV2 and TRBJ1-1; D perhaps matches TRBD1 (6 bases). The CDR3 is 15 amino acids. Germline V gives CDR1 SNHLY, CDR2 FYNNEI. V lost 7 bases and J 0 bases, leaving 15 bases between the germline ends.

There are many counts of this clonotype. This chain connects TRBV27 to TRBJ1-2, with 9 bases that match TRBD1. CDR1 is MNHEY and CDR2 is SMNVEV in the germline V gene (reference sequence). Germline trimming cut 5 bases from V and 5 bases from J; bases unmatched to any gene: 9. The length of the CDR3 is 15 residues. The CDR3 nucleotides are TGTGCCAGCAGTCCCTTACAGGGGGCGGAGTATGGCTACACCTTC. It yields the protein CASSPLQGAEYGYTF.

This clonotype has a count of ten or more. The rearrangement links TRBV20-1 to TRBJ2-7; possible D gene TRBD2, 5 bases. The germline V gene has CDR1 DFQATT and CDR2 SNEGSKA (reference sequence). Trimming shortened V by 4 bases and J by 7 bases, and 23 bases separated the two germline ends. CDR3 length: 15 residues. CDR3 residues: CSAKEREYDIGEQYF. The CDR3 DNA follows: TGCAGTGCTAAGGAGAGGGAATACGACATCGGGGAGCAGTACTTC.

This clonotype was seen ten or more times. V usage is TRBV24-1 and J usage is TRBJ1-1, with unresolved D. This CDR3 is 12 amino acids long. Germline V gene data show CDR1 as KGHDR and CDR2 as SFDVKD. Trimming cost V 6 bases and J 2 bases, with 6 bases left between them. CDR3 sequence (DNA): TGTGCCACCAGTCTGGGAAACACTGAAGCTTTCTTT. Amino acid sequence: CATSLGNTEAFF.

The V and J genes are TRBV6-1 and TRBJ1-6, with D possibly being TRBD1 (5 bases). V lost 10 bases and J 7 bases, leaving 17 bases between the germline ends. The CDR3 contains 14 residues. The germline V gene has CDR1 MNHNS and CDR2 SASEGT. The DNA for the CDR3 is TGTGCCAACAGCAGGGAAAGGGCGAATTCACCCCTCCACTTT. Translating it yields CANSRERANSPLHF.

This clonotype was observed many times. The chain is built from TRBV5-1 and TRBJ1-1, with 10 bases aligning to TRBD1. V lost 4 bases, J lost 7 bases, and 7 bases stayed unmatched. CDR1 and CDR2 (germline): SGHRS, YFSETQ. The CDR3 spans 14 residues. The CDR3 region is CASSLGQGLSEAFF. Here the CDR3 DNA reads TGCGCCAGCAGCCTGGGACAGGGGTTGAGTGAAGCTTTCTTT. Drawing the rest from reference TRBV5-1 and TRBJ1-1, the complete variable domain is KAGVTQTPRYLIKTRGQQVTLSCSPISGHRSVSWYQQTPGQGLQFLFEYFSETQRNKGNFPGRFSGRQFSNSRSEMNVSTLELGDSALYLCASSLGQGLSEAFFGQGTRLTVV.

The rearrangement uses TRBV4-1 and TRBJ2-7; 9 bases agree with TRBD1. Germline lookup yields CDR1 MGHRA and CDR2 YSYEKL. The CDR3 loop spans 15 amino acids. V shed 4 bases, J shed 4 bases, and the junction held 8 bases outside the gene matches. This chain's CDR3 is CASSPTGQGNYEQYF. DNA for the CDR3: TGCGCCAGCAGCCCCACGGGACAGGGAAATTACGAGCAGTACTTC.

This clonotype occurred many times. The chain carries TRBV7-9 and TRBJ1-1; 8 positions match TRBD1. The CDR3 loop spans 12 amino acids. Per germline, CDR1 SEHNR and CDR2 FQNEAQ (reference sequence). V lost 4 bases to trimming and J lost 8 bases; unmatched junction nucleotides: 3. The CDR3: CASSSRTGEAFF. Written as DNA, the CDR3 is TGTGCCAGCAGCTCTAGGACAGGGGAAGCTTTCTTT.

This clonotype was detected a few times. The rearrangement joins TRBV6-2 or TRBV6-3 to TRBJ1-2; TRBD1 is a possible D gene (6 bases). The CDR3 runs 17 residues. Trimming cost V 0 bases and J 8 bases, with 22 bases left between them. Germline V gives CDR1 MNHEY, CDR2 SVGEGT. This CDR3 is CASSYSGRGGAGRGYTF. CDR3 coding DNA: TGTGCCAGCAGTTACTCGGGTCGCGGGGGGGCAGGAAGAGGCTACACCTTC.

The rearrangement joins TRBV15 to TRBJ2-7; perhaps TRBD2 as D (6 bases). The CDR3 totals 15 residues. CDR1 and CDR2 from the germline V gene are LNHNV and YYDKDF (reference sequence). V was trimmed by 0 bases and J by 9 bases, leaving 18 bases between them. CDR3 nucleotides: TGTGCCACCAGCAGAGAGAGGACACTGCCGCGGGGGCAGTACTTC. Its translation is CATSRERTLPRGQYF.

This clonotype was seen a few times. This rearrangement joins TRBV20-1 to TRBJ1-5; D ambiguous. V lost 6 bases to trimming and J lost 0 bases, with 6 bases between them. The length of the CDR3 is 12 residues. Germline-derived CDR1 and CDR2 are DFQATT and SNEGSKA (reference sequence). The CDR3 spells CSAQPSNQPQHF. As DNA, the CDR3 is TGCAGTGCCCAGCCTAGCAATCAGCCCCAGCATTTT.

This clonotype was counted only a few times. V gene TRBV3-1 combines with J gene TRBJ1-2; D is unresolved. Germline lookup yields CDR1 LGHDT and CDR2 YNNKEL (reference sequence). This CDR3 has 12 amino acids. V was shortened by 5 bases and J by 4 bases, with 8 bases between the two germline ends. CDR3 DNA: TGTGCCAGCAGCATAACGCGCTATGGCTACACCTTC. This sequence encodes CASSITRYGYTF. The entire variable domain, with the rest obtained from reference TRBV3-1 and TRBJ1-2, is as follows: DTAVSQTPKYLVTQMGNDKSIKCEQNLGHDTMYWYKQDSKKFLKIMFSYNNKELIINETVPNRFSPKSPDKAHLNLHINSLELGDSAVYFCASSITRYGYTFGSGTRLTVV.

Many counts were recorded for this clonotype. The chain is built from TRBV10-3 and TRBJ1-2; possibly TRBD1 for D (5 bases). This CDR3 has 12 amino acids. Germline V CDR1 and CDR2: ENHRY, SYGVKD. V was clipped by 3 bases and J by 7 bases, with 9 bases between them. CDR3 residues: CAISDGRAGYTF. As DNA, the CDR3 is TGTGCCATCAGTGACGGCAGGGCTGGCTACACCTTC.

The chain has TRBV2 and TRBJ1-5; 8 nucleotides agree with TRBD1. The germline V gene has CDR1 SNHLY and CDR2 FYNNEI. V lost 6 bases, J lost 2 bases, and 9 bases stayed unmatched. This CDR3 is built from 16 residues. The CDR3 coding sequence is TGTGCCAGCAGGGGCCCAGGGGGCTGGGGCAATCAGCCCCAGCATTTT. Encoded protein: CASRGPGGWGNQPQHF.

This clonotype was recorded many times. The chain employs TRBV6-1 and TRBJ1-2, with D tentatively TRBD1 (6 bases). Germline assignment: CDR1 MNHNS and CDR2 SASEGT. This CDR3 is 14 amino acids long. Trimming took off 0 bases at V and 8 bases at J, with 13 bases between the two ends. CDR3 DNA: TGTGCCAGCAGTGAAGCGCTTCACAGGGACGGCTACACCTTC. Translating it yields CASSEALHRDGYTF.

Ten or more counts support this clonotype. The gene calls are TRBV27 and TRBJ2-7; D remains ambiguous. V gave up 7 bases and J gave up 3 bases, with 13 bases separating them. CDR1 and CDR2 from the germline V gene are MNHEY and SMNVEV (reference sequence). The CDR3 extends over 13 amino acids. The CDR3 reads CASKSDDLYEQYF. The DNA for the CDR3 is TGTGCCAGCAAATCGGACGACCTCTACGAGCAGTACTTC.

This clonotype appeared many times. This chain uses TRBV6-5 with TRBJ2-5; 14 bases line up with TRBD2. Trimming cost V 2 bases and J 2 bases; bases outside gene matches: 13. The germline V gene has CDR1 MNHEY and CDR2 SVGAGI. This CDR3 is 20 amino acids long. CDR3 loop: CASSYRGGIGLAGGQETQYF. In DNA, the CDR3 is TGTGCCAGCAGTTACCGCGGAGGGATAGGACTAGCGGGGGGACAAGAGACCCAGTACTTC.

This clonotype was observed many times. DNA for the CDR3: TGTGCCAGCAGCTTGAGGGGGCCCGGGGAGACCCAGTACTTC. It yields the protein CASSLRGPGETQYF. The chain is built from TRBV7-6 and TRBJ2-5, with 7 nucleotides matching TRBD1. CDR1 and CDR2 (germline): SGHVS, FNYEAQ. This CDR3 is built from 14 residues. Trimming took 3 bases from V and 5 from J; bases not matched to a gene: 6. Full variable domain (missing parts from reference TRBV7-6 and TRBJ2-5): GAGVSQSPRYKVTKRGQDVALRCDPISGHVSLYWYRQALGQGPEFLTYFNYEAQQDKSGLPNDRFSAERPEGSISTLTIQRTEQRDSAMYRCASSLRGPGETQYFGPGTRLLVL.

This sequence joins TRBV18 and TRBJ1-5; tentative D call: TRBD1 (5 bases). This CDR3 spans 16 amino acids. With 3 bases removed from V and 0 bases from J, the gap between germline ends came to 12 bases. Germline assignment: CDR1 KGHSH and CDR2 LQKENI. DNA for the CDR3: TGTGCCAGCTCACCTGGGGGACCCTATAGCAATCAGCCCCAGCATTTT. Translated: CASSPGGPYSNQPQHF. The entire variable domain, with the rest obtained from reference TRBV18 and TRBJ1-5, is as follows: NAGVMQNPRHLVRRRGQEARLRCSPMKGHSHVYWYRQLPEEGLKFMVYLQKENIIDESGMPKERFSAEFPKEGPSILRIQQVVRGDSAAYFCASSPGGPYSNQPQHFGDGTRLSIL.

CDR3 coding DNA: TGTGCCAGCAGTGACTCGAAAAGAGATGATAGCAATCAGCCCCAGCATTTT. Amino acids: CASSDSKRDDSNQPQHF. V usage is TRBV6-4 and J usage is TRBJ1-5; D gene uncertain. Trimming cost V 0 bases and J 0 bases, with 12 bases left between them. Germline CDR1 and CDR2: MRHNA and SNTAGT. This CDR3 is 17 amino acids long.